Given below is one T cell receptor (beta chain) in context. Antigen unknown. These data belong to a study of identical twins. Study-wide results and caveats: Models came in too low on out-of-frame TCR alpha sharing in monozygotic twins. The more abundant beta clonotypes in cord blood had fewer insertions, and memory repertoires did not show this.

MiXCR, applied by TCRdb to the 5' RACE reads, yields one record per CDR3 protein. The sample consists of about 520,000 distinct CDR3 sequences, about 20% of them appearing once. Per germline, CDR1 SGHRS and CDR2 YFSETQ. V was clipped by 2 bases and J by 3 bases; unmatched bases: 6. This CDR3 spans 15 amino acids. In addition, the sample was reused for a study of T cells expressing NK-cell markers. Per that study: The TCR beta repertoires were obtained from sorted CD3+CD56+NKG2C+, CD3+CD56+NKG2C- and CD3+CD56-NKG2C+ T cells. Whether expanded NKG2C-expressing T cell clones recognize HCMV is unknown.

This chain joins TRBV5-1 and TRBJ2-5; 8 bases are a match to TRBD2. The sequence was obtained from a woman in her late teens or twenties in good health. Sequencing used CD4+ T cells sorted from blood. Here the CDR3 reads CASSLRSGGKETQYF. The DNA of the CDR3 is TGCGCCAGCAGCTTAAGAAGCGGGGGAAAAGAGACCCAGTACTTC.